Here is one T cell receptor beta chain with its context. The antigen remains unidentified. This sample is part of a study of CD4 T cells in relation to SARS-CoV-2 and coronaviruses. Study overall: Shared crossreactive spike epitopes were mapped to their HLA restriction.

The method was immunoSEQ multiplex PCR; TCRdb's version includes in-frame clones alone and lacks a portion of them. The table has tens of thousands of clones, around 72% seen once. Unexposed donor CD4+ T cells date from about 2011-2018, before the COVID-19 pandemic. Isolation of CD4+ T cells took place after less than 11 days in culture. Cells permitting, SARS-CoV-2 S/N and four cold-coronavirus spikes were tested on unexposed-donor CD4+ T cells. This sequence was found in a human donor in good health. Specimen: CD4+ T cells from PBMCs, cultured in vitro.

For the CDR3, the DNA is TGCGCCAGCAGCTCCTCGACAGGGGGCCTGGAGACCCAGTACTTC. Its protein is CASSSSTGGLETQYF. V gene TRBV5-1 combines with J gene TRBJ2-5; 10 bases fit TRBD1. CDR1 is SGHRS and CDR2 is YFSETQ in the germline V gene. Germline trimming cut 3 bases from V and 5 bases from J; bases unmatched to any gene: 7. The CDR3 covers 15 residues.